This passage covers 22 T cell receptor beta chains from one sample sequenced in a study of T cell responses to AZD1222 COVID-19 vaccine. The protocol was immunoSEQ multiplex PCR, while the TCRdb copy is restricted to in-frame clones and leaves out a portion. The data show approximately 110,000 clones, with 89% seen just once and less than 4.5% held by the top ten. The specimen was peripheral blood, collected on day 0 of AZD1222 vaccination. Every receptor here comes from an adult in good health.

The count of this clone is one. The rearrangement uses TRBV7-9 and TRBJ2-1, with D perhaps matching TRBD1 or TRBD2 (5 bases each). The length of the CDR3 is 16 residues. Germline CDR1 SEHNR, CDR2 FQNEAQ (reference sequence). V was cut by 2 bases and J by 0 bases, with 11 bases left in between. Here the CDR3 DNA reads TGTGCCAGCAGCTTACTGGGGGTTAGCTCCTACAATGAGCAGTTCTTC. Translated, it gives CASSLLGVSSYNEQFF.

This clone was seen only once. The CDR3: CASSPQQGETSPLHF. CDR3 bases: TGTGCCAGCTCACCACAACAGGGTGAGACTTCACCCCTCCACTTT. The chain links TRBV18 to TRBJ1-6, with TRBD1 as a possible D gene (6 bases). Per the germline V gene, CDR1 is KGHSH and CDR2 is LQKENI. This CDR3 contains 15 residues. V lost 1 base, J lost 9 bases, and 13 bases lay in between.

The chain uses TRBV19 and TRBJ1-4; D gene uncertain. Germline V gene data show CDR1 as LNHDA and CDR2 as SQIVND (reference sequence). The CDR3 has 14 amino acids. Trimming stripped 8 bases from V and 0 bases from J, with 10 bases between. The CDR3, as DNA: TGTGCCAGTCATTCCGGAGCAACTAATGAAAAACTGTTTTTT. Translation: CASHSGATNEKLFF.

The chain uses TRBV28 and TRBJ2-7; D gene unclear. The germline V gene has CDR1 MDHEN and CDR2 SYDVKM. The CDR3 extends over 10 amino acids. Deletions cut 8 bases from V and 5 bases from J, with 7 bases between. This chain's CDR3 is CASSLNEQYF. The CDR3 coding sequence is TGTGCCAGCTCCTTGAACGAGCAGTACTTC.

This clone was recorded only once. V is TRBV6-5 and J is TRBJ1-4; D is uncertain. The CDR3 consists of 13 residues. The V gene's germline CDR1 is MNHEY and CDR2 SVGAGI. The V gene lost 2 bases and the J gene lost 4 bases, with 5 bases spanning the gap. DNA of the CDR3: TGTGCCAGCAGTTACAGCGGTAATGAAAAACTGTTTTTT. Translated, it gives CASSYSGNEKLFF.

The V and J genes are TRBV7-8 and TRBJ2-7, with 10 bases identical to TRBD1. The CDR3 sequence is 14 residues long. The V and J ends lost 5 bases and 9 bases, in that order; junction bases with no gene match: 10. Germline V gene lookup returns CDR1 SGHVS and CDR2 FQNEAQ. The CDR3 here is CASSPDRGFGGQYF. The CDR3 nucleotides read TGTGCCAGCAGCCCGGACAGGGGGTTCGGGGGGCAGTACTTC.

This CDR3 reads CAVSGTYTDTQYF. CDR3 coding DNA: TGTGCCGTCTCCGGGACTTACACAGATACGCAGTATTTT. The J gene is TRBJ2-3, the V gene TRBV10-3, with D perhaps TRBD2 (6 bases). This CDR3 has 13 residues. Looked up from germline, CDR1 is ENHRY and CDR2 is SYGVKD. Between the trimmed V and J ends, which lost 11 bases and 2 bases, there was a span of 14 bases.

The chain joins TRBV7-2 to TRBJ2-7; D is unresolved. Between the trimmed V and J ends, which lost 4 bases and 4 bases, there was a span of 11 bases. This CDR3 comprises 13 residues. The germline CDR1 and CDR2 sequences are SGHTA and FQGNSA. The CDR3 sequence is CASSSRPSYEQYF. CDR3 nucleotides: TGTGCCAGCAGCTCTCGCCCCTCTTACGAGCAGTACTTC.

V is TRBV6-5 and J is TRBJ1-4; 7 bases are a match to TRBD1. V lost 6 bases, J lost 12 bases, and 7 bases stayed unmatched. The CDR3 extends over 12 amino acids. Germline V gene data show CDR1 as MNHEY and CDR2 as SVGAGI. CDR3 bases: TGTGCCAGCAGGCGACAGGGAGGGCAACTGTTTTTT. It is translated as CASRRQGGQLFF.

This clone has a count of ten or more. CDR3 amino acids: CASSLETPRGEQYF. The CDR3 DNA is TGTGCCAGCTCACTCGAGACCCCCAGGGGGGAGCAGTACTTC. The V call is TRBV18, the J call TRBJ2-7; 7 nucleotides agree with TRBD1. Germline CDR1 KGHSH, CDR2 LQKENI. The CDR3 spans 14 residues. V shed 4 bases, J shed 7 bases, and the junction held 10 bases outside the gene matches.

J is TRBJ2-7 and V is TRBV6-5, with D perhaps matching TRBD1 (5 bases). The length of the CDR3 is 15 residues. Germline loops: CDR1 MNHEY, CDR2 SVGAGI. Trimming pared 2 bases from V and 0 bases from J, leaving 11 bases between. CDR3 DNA: TGTGCCAGCAGTTACAAGGGGTGGGCCTCCTACGAGCAGTACTTC. The encoded protein is CASSYKGWASYEQYF.

The V gene is TRBV27, the J gene TRBJ2-1; weak D call: TRBD2 (6 bases). Trimming shortened V by 0 bases and J by 3 bases, and 9 bases separated the two germline ends. Germline V gene sequence: CDR1 MNHEY, CDR2 SMNVEV (reference sequence). The CDR3 runs to 15 residues. The CDR3 reads CASSLSGGVYNEQFF. The CDR3 DNA follows: TGTGCCAGCAGTTTATCCGGGGGAGTCTACAATGAGCAGTTCTTC.

The chain has TRBV4-2 and TRBJ1-1; D gene unclear. CDR3 size: 12 residues. V was shortened by 0 bases and J by 5 bases, with 4 bases between the two germline ends. The germline CDR1 and CDR2 sequences are LGHNA and YNFKEQ. The CDR3 DNA is TGTGCCAGCAGCCAAGATCGGACTGAAGCTTTCTTT. Its translation: CASSQDRTEAFF.

This chain uses TRBV7-8 with TRBJ1-5; TRBD1 matches 8 bases. With V trimmed by 2 bases and J by 0 bases, 6 bases remained unmatched. This CDR3 comprises 17 residues. Germline CDR1 SGHVS, CDR2 FQNEAQ. The CDR3 coding sequence is TGTGCCAGCAGCTTACATGACAGGGGAAATAGCAATCAGCCCCAGCATTTT. Amino acid sequence: CASSLHDRGNSNQPQHF.

The chain combines TRBV28 with TRBJ1-4, with D unclear. Trimming stripped 4 bases from V and 7 bases from J, with 7 bases between. The germline V gene encodes CDR1 MDHEN and CDR2 SYDVKM. The CDR3 has 12 residues. CDR3 DNA: TGTGCCAGCAGTTCGTCGAGTGAAAAACTGTTTTTT. It yields the protein CASSSSSEKLFF.

V gene TRBV2 combines with J gene TRBJ2-6; D gene ambiguous. V lost 6 bases and J 0 bases, leaving 12 bases between the germline ends. Germline V lookup: CDR1 SNHLY, CDR2 FYNNEI. The CDR3 has 16 residues. CDR3 amino acids: CASREYTRSGANVLTF. The CDR3 DNA sequence: TGTGCCAGCAGGGAGTATACCCGCTCTGGGGCCAACGTCCTGACTTTC.

This clone occurred a few times. The chain has TRBV5-1 and TRBJ2-3; TRBD1 is a possible D gene (5 bases). Germline lookup yields CDR1 SGHRS and CDR2 YFSETQ. The CDR3 spans 15 residues. V gave up 2 bases and J gave up 3 bases, with 13 bases separating them. The CDR3 here is CASSLYGRATDTQYF. The CDR3 DNA reads as TGCGCCAGCAGCTTATACGGCAGGGCAACAGATACGCAGTATTTT.

The chain is built from TRBV6-5 and TRBJ1-6; D is ambiguous. The CDR3 is 14 residues long. Trimming removed 2 bases from V and 7 bases from J, with 9 bases in between. Germline assignment: CDR1 MNHEY and CDR2 SVGAGI. The CDR3 loop is CASSYGDNNSPLHF. The DNA of the CDR3 is TGTGCCAGCAGTTACGGCGATAACAATTCACCCCTCCACTTT.

The chain is built from TRBV13 and TRBJ2-7, with TRBD1 identical over 10 bases. V dropped 4 bases and J dropped 3; count of bases not matched to a gene: 6. The CDR3 is 15 amino acids. The germline V gene encodes CDR1 PRHDT and CDR2 FYEKMQ (reference sequence). CDR3 sequence: CASSYRDRGNYEQYF. The CDR3 DNA follows: TGTGCCAGCAGCTACCGGGACAGGGGTAACTACGAGCAGTACTTC.

The chain recombines TRBV27 with TRBJ1-2; D gene unclear. Germline V gene sequence: CDR1 MNHEY, CDR2 SMNVEV (reference sequence). V was pared by 7 bases and J by 4 bases, with 19 bases between. The CDR3 loop spans 15 amino acids. CDR3 amino acids: CASTKRLHEGYGYTF. For the CDR3, the DNA is TGTGCCAGCACGAAAAGACTGCACGAAGGCTATGGCTACACCTTC.

The gene calls are TRBV7-9 and TRBJ2-7; D is ambiguous. Deletions cut 5 bases from V and 3 bases from J, with 17 bases between. The CDR3 has 15 amino acids. The germline V gene encodes CDR1 SEHNR and CDR2 FQNEAQ (reference sequence). As DNA, the CDR3 is TGTGCCAGCAGCAACCAGAAGCAACCGAACTACGAGCAGTACTTC. Translated, it gives CASSNQKQPNYEQYF.

The CDR3, as DNA: TGTGCCAGCAGTCTTACGGAATATGGCTACACCTTC. Amino acids: CASSLTEYGYTF. V is TRBV12-3 or TRBV12-4 and J is TRBJ1-2; D uncertain. V dropped 5 bases and J dropped 5 bases, with 9 bases sitting between them. This CDR3 region has 12 residues.